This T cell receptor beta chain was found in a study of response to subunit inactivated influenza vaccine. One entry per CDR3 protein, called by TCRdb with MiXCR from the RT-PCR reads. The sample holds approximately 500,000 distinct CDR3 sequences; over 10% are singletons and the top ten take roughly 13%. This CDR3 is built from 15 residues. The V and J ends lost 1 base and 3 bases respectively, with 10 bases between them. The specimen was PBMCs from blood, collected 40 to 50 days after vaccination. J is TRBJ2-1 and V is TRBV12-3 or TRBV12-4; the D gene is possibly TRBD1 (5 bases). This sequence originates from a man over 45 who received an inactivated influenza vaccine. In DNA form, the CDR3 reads TGTGCCAGCAGTTTAGGACAGCTGAACTACAATGAGCAGTTCTTC. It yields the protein CASSLGQLNYNEQFF.